This is a list of T cell receptor beta chains from one sample in a study of T-cell memory formation after mild COVID-19. TCRdb analysed the 5' RACE reads with MiXCR anew, one entry per CDR3 protein. Of approximately 150,000 distinct CDR3 sequences in the sample, about a fifth were seen once. Input material: PBMCs or a T cell subset sorted from them (not recorded which). The receptor source for this set is an adult woman who had mild COVID-19 (a few samples of this study predate the infection). Cell type and time point are not known. CDR3s include the opening cysteine and the closing phenylalanine or tryptophan. Fields, in order: D gene, J gene, V gene, clone size, CDR3 DNA, CDR3 protein. D genes are given only for firm matches. Clone size, where shown, is once, few, many, or a class for clones that have expanded.

D gene: TRBD1; J gene: TRBJ1-4; V gene: TRBV15; clone size: .; CDR3 DNA: TGTGCCACCAGCAGCGGACAGGGTAATGAAAAACTGTTTTTT; CDR3 protein: CATSSGQGNEKLFF
D gene: TRBD2; J gene: TRBJ2-3; V gene: TRBV6-5; clone size: many; CDR3 DNA: TGTGCCAGCAGTTTGACTAGCGGGGGGTATACGCAGTATTTT; CDR3 protein: CASSLTSGGYTQYF
D gene: .; J gene: TRBJ1-1; V gene: TRBV7-9; clone size: few; CDR3 DNA: TGTGCCAGCAGCTTAGGAATGGACACTGAAGCTTTCTTT; CDR3 protein: CASSLGMDTEAFF
D gene: .; J gene: TRBJ2-3; V gene: TRBV30; clone size: few; CDR3 DNA: TGTGCCTGGAGTGGGGGTGTAACCTCAGATACGCAGTATTTT; CDR3 protein: CAWSGGVTSDTQYF
D gene: .; J gene: TRBJ1-3; V gene: TRBV12-3/TRBV12-4; clone size: few; CDR3 DNA: TGTGCCAGCAGCTTAACCTCTGGAAACACCATATATTTT; CDR3 protein: CASSLTSGNTIYF
D gene: .; J gene: TRBJ2-7; V gene: TRBV7-9; clone size: few; CDR3 DNA: TGTGCCAGCAGCTTAGTGGGCAGTACCTACGAGCAGTACTTC; CDR3 protein: CASSLVGSTYEQYF
D gene: .; J gene: TRBJ2-3; V gene: TRBV19; clone size: .; CDR3 DNA: TGTGCCACCAGGGACATTCCAGATACGCAGTATTTT; CDR3 protein: CATRDIPDTQYF
D gene: TRBD1; J gene: TRBJ2-1; V gene: TRBV5-6; clone size: .; CDR3 DNA: TGTGCCAGCAGCTTGGCCGGTGCGTCAGGGGGCTGGAATGAGCAGTTCTTC; CDR3 protein: CASSLAGASGGWNEQFF
D gene: .; J gene: TRBJ1-1; V gene: TRBV21-1; clone size: .; CDR3 DNA: TGTGCCAGCCTTAACACAAAGAGGGACACTGAAGCTTTCTTT; CDR3 protein: CASLNTKRDTEAFF
D gene: .; J gene: TRBJ2-2; V gene: TRBV7-2; clone size: .; CDR3 DNA: TGTGCCAGCAGCCCCAGAGGGCTTACGAACACCGGGGAGCTGTTTTTT; CDR3 protein: CASSPRGLTNTGELFF
D gene: .; J gene: TRBJ2-5; V gene: TRBV10-3; clone size: .; CDR3 DNA: TGTGCCATCAGGGGCGGGACGGAGACCCAGTACTTC; CDR3 protein: CAIRGGTETQYF
D gene: TRBD1; J gene: TRBJ2-7; V gene: TRBV6-2/TRBV6-3; clone size: once; CDR3 DNA: TGTGCCAGCAGACCCCCTCTGGGACAGGCAAACTACGAGCAGTACTTC; CDR3 protein: CASRPPLGQANYEQYF
D gene: .; J gene: TRBJ2-5; V gene: TRBV11-2; clone size: .; CDR3 DNA: TGTGCCAGCAGCTTAGTGGCTAGCATTCCGGAGACCCAGTACTTC; CDR3 protein: CASSLVASIPETQYF
D gene: .; J gene: TRBJ2-7; V gene: TRBV7-2; clone size: many; CDR3 DNA: TGTGCCAGCAGCCCGGGTGTCTCCTACGAGCAGTACTTC; CDR3 protein: CASSPGVSYEQYF
D gene: .; J gene: TRBJ1-1; V gene: TRBV5-1; clone size: few; CDR3 DNA: TGCGCCAGCAGCTTGGGGGGGCTCCGGTCGGACACTGAAGCTTTCTTT; CDR3 protein: CASSLGGLRSDTEAFF
D gene: .; J gene: TRBJ1-1; V gene: TRBV7-9; clone size: few; CDR3 DNA: TGTGCCAGCAGAAAACAGGGCTGGAACACTGAAGCTTTCTTT; CDR3 protein: CASRKQGWNTEAFF
D gene: .; J gene: TRBJ1-6; V gene: TRBV6-1; clone size: .; CDR3 DNA: TGTGCCAGCAGTCCACGGACGGGGGGATCACCCCTCCACTTT; CDR3 protein: CASSPRTGGSPLHF
D gene: .; J gene: TRBJ2-1; V gene: TRBV5-6; clone size: many; CDR3 DNA: TGTGCCAGCAGCCATCCCCTCTCCTACAATGAGCAGTTCTTC; CDR3 protein: CASSHPLSYNEQFF
D gene: .; J gene: TRBJ2-7; V gene: TRBV20-1; clone size: .; CDR3 DNA: TGCAGTGCTAGAGTCGGCTCCAGTTCAATCGGGGAGCAGTACTTC; CDR3 protein: CSARVGSSSIGEQYF
D gene: .; J gene: TRBJ2-3; V gene: TRBV20-1; clone size: .; CDR3 DNA: TGCAGTGCTCGCCGGGGCAGCAGCTGGACAGATACGCAGTATTTT; CDR3 protein: CSARRGSSWTDTQYF
D gene: TRBD2; J gene: TRBJ2-5; V gene: TRBV5-1; clone size: .; CDR3 DNA: TGCGCCAGCAGCACAACTAGCGGGGGGGCCGCGGAGACCCAGTACTTC; CDR3 protein: CASSTTSGGAAETQYF
D gene: .; J gene: TRBJ1-4; V gene: TRBV4-2; clone size: .; CDR3 DNA: TGTGCCAGCAGCCAAGACACCGGGAGACCCATTTTT; CDR3 protein: CASSQDTGRPIF
D gene: TRBD1; J gene: TRBJ2-5; V gene: TRBV5-5; clone size: .; CDR3 DNA: TGTGCCAGCAGCTTGGAGGGTAGACAGGGGTGGGAGACCCAGTACTTC; CDR3 protein: CASSLEGRQGWETQYF
D gene: TRBD1; J gene: TRBJ2-3; V gene: TRBV5-1; clone size: few; CDR3 DNA: TGCGCCAGCAGCAGCCCACAGGGGCCATATGGCACAGATACGCAGTATTTT; CDR3 protein: CASSSPQGPYGTDTQYF
D gene: TRBD2; J gene: TRBJ2-1; V gene: TRBV20-1; clone size: many; CDR3 DNA: TGCAGTGCTCAACCATGGACTAGCGGGAGGGGCAATGAGCAGTTCTTC; CDR3 protein: CSAQPWTSGRGNEQFF
D gene: TRBD1; J gene: TRBJ2-5; V gene: TRBV5-1; clone size: few; CDR3 DNA: TGCGCCAGCAGCTTGAGCCAGGGGGCTAGAGAGACCCAGTACTTC; CDR3 protein: CASSLSQGARETQYF
D gene: .; J gene: TRBJ1-2; V gene: TRBV3-1; clone size: .; CDR3 DNA: TGTGCCAGCACCAACTCCGAGGTTCGCTATGGCTACACCTTC; CDR3 protein: CASTNSEVRYGYTF
D gene: .; J gene: TRBJ2-7; V gene: TRBV7-2; clone size: few; CDR3 DNA: TGTGCCAGCAGCTTAAACAGCCTATCCTACGAGCAGTACTTC; CDR3 protein: CASSLNSLSYEQYF
D gene: TRBD2; J gene: TRBJ2-5; V gene: TRBV5-1; clone size: once; CDR3 DNA: TGCGCCAGCAGCTTGGATGGTAGCGGGGGTCCTACCCAGTACTTC; CDR3 protein: CASSLDGSGGPTQYF
D gene: .; J gene: TRBJ2-1; V gene: TRBV7-2; clone size: many; CDR3 DNA: TGTGCCAGCAGCTTGTCTTCCCGGGGCTCCTACAATGAGCAGTTCTTC; CDR3 protein: CASSLSSRGSYNEQFF
D gene: .; J gene: TRBJ1-5; V gene: TRBV2; clone size: once; CDR3 DNA: TGTGCCAGCAGTTTATGGGGCAGGGTGGGGTCTCAGCCCCAGCATTTT; CDR3 protein: CASSLWGRVGSQPQHF
D gene: TRBD2; J gene: TRBJ2-7; V gene: TRBV2; clone size: .; CDR3 DNA: TGTGCCAGCGGACTAGCAGGCCTCTACGAGCAGTACTTC; CDR3 protein: CASGLAGLYEQYF
D gene: .; J gene: TRBJ2-3; V gene: TRBV24-1; clone size: .; CDR3 DNA: TGTGCCACCAGTGAATACACAGATACGCAGTATTTT; CDR3 protein: CATSEYTDTQYF
D gene: TRBD2; J gene: TRBJ2-6; V gene: TRBV20-1; clone size: few; CDR3 DNA: TGCAGTGCTAGAAGAGCGGGAGGTCCGAGCTCTGGGGCCAACGTCCTGACTTTC; CDR3 protein: CSARRAGGPSSGANVLTF
D gene: .; J gene: TRBJ2-5; V gene: TRBV30; clone size: few; CDR3 DNA: TGTGCCTGGAGCAAAACCACACAAGAGACCCAGTACTTC; CDR3 protein: CAWSKTTQETQYF
D gene: TRBD2; J gene: TRBJ2-2; V gene: TRBV7-2; clone size: .; CDR3 DNA: TGTGCCAGCAGCCCTTTAGCGGGAGGGTCGACCGGGGAGCTGTTTTTT; CDR3 protein: CASSPLAGGSTGELFF
D gene: TRBD2; J gene: TRBJ2-3; V gene: TRBV2; clone size: few; CDR3 DNA: TGTGCCAGCAGGACACGGGGGGGCGGAACAGATACGCAGTATTTT; CDR3 protein: CASRTRGGGTDTQYF
D gene: .; J gene: TRBJ2-7; V gene: TRBV7-2; clone size: few; CDR3 DNA: TGTGCCAGCAGCTACGACAGGTCCGCCTACGAGCAGTACTTC; CDR3 protein: CASSYDRSAYEQYF
D gene: TRBD1; J gene: TRBJ2-7; V gene: TRBV30; clone size: .; CDR3 DNA: TGTGCCTGGAGCCAGGGACAGGCCCTCTACGAGCAGTACTTC; CDR3 protein: CAWSQGQALYEQYF
D gene: .; J gene: TRBJ2-5; V gene: TRBV7-2; clone size: few; CDR3 DNA: TGTGCCAGCAGCCCATGGGGGCAGGGAGAGACCCAGTACTTC; CDR3 protein: CASSPWGQGETQYF
D gene: .; J gene: TRBJ2-5; V gene: TRBV7-9; clone size: .; CDR3 DNA: TGTGCCAGCAGCTTAGGCCGCGGGGCAGGGAAGTCGGAGACCCAGTACTTC; CDR3 protein: CASSLGRGAGKSETQYF
D gene: TRBD1; J gene: TRBJ1-1; V gene: TRBV20-1; clone size: .; CDR3 DNA: TGCAGTGCTAAAGGACAGGTTATGAACACTGAAGCTTTCTTT; CDR3 protein: CSAKGQVMNTEAFF
D gene: .; J gene: TRBJ2-3; V gene: TRBV25-1; clone size: .; CDR3 DNA: TGTGCCAGCAGTGAATTGGGGGGTGGGACAGATACGCAGTATTTT; CDR3 protein: CASSELGGGTDTQYF
D gene: .; J gene: TRBJ2-7; V gene: TRBV5-1; clone size: few; CDR3 DNA: TGCGCCAGCAGCCCAGGAGGAGGGGCCCTTTTCTACGAGCAGTACTTC; CDR3 protein: CASSPGGGALFYEQYF
D gene: TRBD1; J gene: TRBJ2-1; V gene: TRBV20-1; clone size: few; CDR3 DNA: TGCAGTGCTAGAGCCCCGGGACAGGGTAATGGTGAGCAGTTCTTC; CDR3 protein: CSARAPGQGNGEQFF
D gene: .; J gene: TRBJ1-1; V gene: TRBV18; clone size: .; CDR3 DNA: TGTGCCAGCTCACAGGGGCTCTACACTGAAGCTTTCTTT; CDR3 protein: CASSQGLYTEAFF